The 14 T cell receptor beta chains listed next were all sequenced from one sample in a study of vaccination and CD4 T cells after COVID-19 (dated by TCRdb to 2021 to 2024). The treatment or condition label corresponds to: approximately 9-day PBMC culture with coronavirus spike peptide pools or control peptides (ViraFEST assay). The antigens these receptors bind are not known. Receptors were amplified or captured by PCR. Sequencing instrument: Illumina iSeq 100. DNA from cultured CD4+ T cells underwent TCR sequencing with the Oncomine TCR Beta short-read assay at the Johns Hopkins FTIC core. Clones were called with MiXCR by TCRdb after fastp trimmed the public reads at Q25, and only in-frame beta chains were retained. All rows with the same CDR3 protein become a single entry with the most common DNA and genes. A total of about 16,000 distinct CDR3 sequences appear in this sample, 40% to 50% of them only once. The ten largest clonotypes hold around 26% of the sample.

The input for sequencing was cultured CD4+ T cells from blood, taken after SARS-CoV-2 vaccination. The receptors were gathered from a human donor with COVID-19.

In its sample, this clonotype was seen a few times. This chain connects TRBV6-1 to TRBJ1-5; TRBD1 is a possible D gene (6 bases). V was pared by 2 bases and J by 9 bases, with 20 bases between. CDR1 and CDR2 from the germline V gene are MNHNS and SASEGT. The CDR3 runs 16 residues. CDR3 coding DNA: TGTGCCAGCAGTGAAAGTGGGGGGCCAAGATCGCTGCCCCAGCATTTT. It is translated as CASSESGGPRSLPQHF.

This clonotype was observed a few times. J is TRBJ1-2 and V is TRBV5-6; D is unclear. Germline CDR1 and CDR2: SGHDT and YYEEEE. This CDR3 is 15 amino acids long. V shed 2 bases and J shed 0 bases, with 11 bases lying between them. The CDR3 DNA reads TGTGCCAGCAGCTTCGAGAGGGCAGCTAACTATGGCTACACCTTC. Protein product: CASSFERAANYGYTF.

V and J are TRBV19 and TRBJ2-2; 10 nucleotides match TRBD1. The CDR3 is made up of 16 amino acids. Unmatched junction bases numbered 8, after V lost 7 bases and J lost 3 bases. CDR1 is LNHDA, CDR2 SQIVND, per germline (reference sequence). DNA for the CDR3: TGTGCCAGTAAGCGGCGTGGACAGGGGGACACCGGGGAGCTGTTTTTT. Protein product: CASKRRGQGDTGELFF.

This clonotype was detected only a few times. J is TRBJ2-3 and V is TRBV6-5; D is unresolved. The V end lost 0 bases, the J end lost 3 bases, and 13 bases lay between the germline ends. CDR1 is MNHEY and CDR2 is SVGAGI in the germline V gene. The CDR3 runs to 16 residues. The CDR3 loop is CASSYSMFSSTDTQYF. CDR3 DNA: TGTGCCAGCAGTTACTCGATGTTTTCCTCAACAGATACGCAGTATTTT.

This chain joins TRBV5-8 and TRBJ2-3, with D possibly matching TRBD1 (5 bases). The V gene's germline CDR1 is SGHTS and CDR2 YDEGEE. The V end lost 0 bases, the J end lost 2 bases, and 10 bases lay between the germline ends. This CDR3 has 15 residues. As DNA, the CDR3 is TGTGCCAGCAGCTTGGCCGTCAGGGACACAGATACGCAGTATTTT. This translates into CASSLAVRDTDTQYF.

This rearrangement joins TRBV25-1 to TRBJ2-7; D is tentatively TRBD1 or TRBD2 (5 bases each). The CDR3 consists of 13 residues. The germline CDR1 and CDR2 sequences are MGHDK and SYGVNS. Trimming removed 4 bases at V and 4 bases at J, with 11 bases between. The CDR3 region is CASSGVGAYEQYF. In DNA, the CDR3 is TGTGCCAGCAGTGGAGTCGGGGCGTACGAGCAGTACTTC.

This clonotype occurred a few times. V and J are TRBV6-2 or TRBV6-3 and TRBJ1-1; D is undetermined. V was clipped by 2 bases and J by 1 base, with 8 bases between them. The germline V gene has CDR1 MNHEY and CDR2 SVGEGT. This CDR3 comprises 14 residues. CDR3 DNA: TGTGCCAGCAGTTACGGGCCAGCGAACACTGAAGCTTTCTTT. This sequence encodes CASSYGPANTEAFF.

This clonotype was seen only a few times. The V and J genes are TRBV24-1 and TRBJ2-1; 10 bases are a match to TRBD2. CDR1 and CDR2 (germline): KGHDR, SFDVKD. CDR3 length: 16 residues. V gave up 4 bases and J gave up 3 bases; unmatched junction bases: 5. For the CDR3, the DNA is TGTGCCACCAGTGAACCAAGCGGGGGGGACTACAATGAGCAGTTCTTC. Protein product: CATSEPSGGDYNEQFF.

This clonotype was detected a few times. The chain carries TRBV7-2 and TRBJ1-2; 10 positions agree with TRBD1. Germline CDR1 is SGHTA and CDR2 is FQGNSA. The trim removed 3 bases at V and 8 bases at J, leaving 6 bases unmatched. The CDR3 totals 14 residues. The DNA for the CDR3 is TGTGCCAGCAGCTTGGGGGACAGGGGCTACGGCTACACCTTC. It is translated as CASSLGDRGYGYTF.

The chain combines TRBV20-1 with TRBJ2-7, with a weak D call TRBD2 (7 bases). Trimming removed 6 bases at V and 6 bases at J, with 21 bases between. Germline CDR1 reads DFQATT; CDR2 reads SNEGSKA (reference sequence). There are 14 residues in the CDR3. The CDR3 coding sequence is TGCAGTGCCCGAAATCGGGGGGCAGCCGGCGAGCAGTACTTC. It specifies CSARNRGAAGEQYF.

The chain combines TRBV6-2 or TRBV6-3 with TRBJ2-6, with D perhaps matching TRBD1 (6 bases). Trimming shortened V by 5 bases and J by 1 base, and 15 bases separated the two germline ends. Germline CDR1 and CDR2: MNHEY and SVGEGT. The CDR3 is made up of 17 amino acids. This CDR3 reads CASSRWPQGSGANVLTF. The DNA of the CDR3 is TGTGCCAGCAGTCGATGGCCACAGGGTTCTGGGGCCAACGTCCTGACTTTC.

The chain joins TRBV6-2 or TRBV6-3 to TRBJ2-5; 10 bases match TRBD2. Losses at the gene ends were 2 bases for V and 5 bases for J; bases not matched to a gene: 8. CDR1 and CDR2 from the germline V gene are MNHEY and SVGEGT. The CDR3 sequence is 16 residues long. CDR3 bases: TGTGCCAGCAGTTACGAGCGGGGGGGCCTCCGGGAGACCCAGTACTTC. It encodes CASSYERGGLRETQYF.

This clonotype came up a few times. The rearrangement joins TRBV19 to TRBJ1-1, with D tentatively TRBD1 (5 bases). The V and J ends lost 3 bases and 5 bases respectively, with 16 bases between them. From germline, CDR1 is LNHDA and CDR2 SQIVND (reference sequence). The CDR3 loop spans 15 amino acids. DNA of the CDR3: TGTGCCAGTAGTATTGTTGGGGGGTTGGTTACTGAAGCTTTCTTT. Encoded protein: CASSIVGGLVTEAFF.

This clonotype was seen more than once but under ten times. This rearrangement joins TRBV19 to TRBJ1-1; no clear D. This CDR3 has 13 residues. The germline V gene encodes CDR1 LNHDA and CDR2 SQIVND (reference sequence). V lost 3 bases and J 4 bases, leaving 9 bases between the germline ends. The chain's CDR3 is CASSIRVSTEAFF. The CDR3 region has the DNA TGTGCCAGTAGTATTAGGGTTAGCACTGAAGCTTTCTTT. Looking up the rest from reference TRBV19 and TRBJ1-1 gives the full variable domain: DGGITQSPKYLFRKEGQNVTLSCEQNLNHDAMYWYRQDPGQGLRLIYYSQIVNDFQKGDIAEGYSVSREKKESFPLTVTSAQKNPTAFYLCASSIRVSTEAFFGQGTRLTVV.